The clone carrying this TCR beta chain was recorded a few times. Its antigen is undetermined. V was trimmed by 2 bases and J by 4 bases, leaving 5 bases between them. Germline CDR1 SGHAT, CDR2 FQNNGV. The CDR3 is made up of 12 amino acids. The sample comes from a study of memory CD4+ T cells and cytomegalovirus serostatus. Background on the study: Of the healthy Belgian adults, under 10 were CMV seropositive and 20 to 30 seronegative. Overall study findings and caveats: A US-trained random forest predicted CMV serostatus with median AUC around 0.91.

Some clones are missing from TCRdb's copy, which holds only in-frame ones; the method was immunoSEQ multiplex PCR. The sample has just under 40,000 clones, 60% to 85% seen once. Single viable CD3+CD4+CD8-CD45RO+ cells were sorted as the memory CD4+ T cells. The sequence was collected from an adult in good health and CMV-seronegative. V and J are TRBV11-2 and TRBJ2-5, with D perhaps matching TRBD1 (5 bases). Input material: memory CD4+ T cells from blood. The CDR3 loop is CASSLQGETQYF. Written as DNA, the CDR3 is TGTGCCAGCAGCTTACAGGGAGAGACCCAGTACTTC.